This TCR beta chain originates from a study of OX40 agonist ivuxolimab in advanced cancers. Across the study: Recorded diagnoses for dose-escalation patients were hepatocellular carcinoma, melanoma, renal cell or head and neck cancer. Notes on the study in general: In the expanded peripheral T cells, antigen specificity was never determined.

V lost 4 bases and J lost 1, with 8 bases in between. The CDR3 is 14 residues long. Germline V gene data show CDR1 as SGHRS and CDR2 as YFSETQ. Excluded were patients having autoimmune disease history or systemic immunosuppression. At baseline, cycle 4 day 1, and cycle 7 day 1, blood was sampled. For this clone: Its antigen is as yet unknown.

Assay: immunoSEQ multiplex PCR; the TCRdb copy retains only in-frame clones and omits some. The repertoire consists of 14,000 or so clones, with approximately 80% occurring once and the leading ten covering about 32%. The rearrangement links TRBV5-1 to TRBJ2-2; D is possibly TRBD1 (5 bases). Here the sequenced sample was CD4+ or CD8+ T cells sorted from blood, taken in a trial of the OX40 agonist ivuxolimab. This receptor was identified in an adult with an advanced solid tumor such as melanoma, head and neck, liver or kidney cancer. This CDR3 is CASSQTGNTGELFF. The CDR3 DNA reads TGCGCCAGCAGCCAAACAGGGAACACCGGGGAGCTGTTTTTT.